The T cell receptor beta chain described here comes from a study of CXCR3-negative and CXCR3-positive naive CD8 T cells. Overall study results and limits: Naive cells that were CXCR3-negative or CXCR3-positive used TRBV-TRBJ genes alike, while memory cells diverged. CXCR3-expressing naive cells carried TRB CDR3s more hydrophobic than those of CXCR3-negative naive cells.

In the case of this clonotype: Its antigen is undetermined.

Identification of naive CD8+ T cells rested on CD45RO-CCR7+CD27+CD95- status. The TRB cDNA libraries were prepared by 5' RACE with UMI labels. TCRdb re-called the 5' RACE reads, yielding one record per CDR3 amino acid sequence without DNA. Its table records 85,000 to 90,000 distinct CDR3 sequences. Sequenced: naive CXCR3+ CD8+ T cells from blood. The sample's subset: CD45RO-CCR7+CD27+CD95- naive CD8+ T cells expressing CXCR3 (TNR3+). The sequence came from a human donor in good health. Some clones in this sample may be carry-over from other donors' samples.

The CDR3 loop is CASSPSTTYNEQFF. The chain is built from TRBV2 and TRBJ2-1; TCRdb gives TRBD2 as the D gene, but with no DNA this cannot be confirmed. This CDR3 contains 14 residues. The germline V gene has CDR1 SNHLY and CDR2 FYNNEI.